One sample yielded the 3 T cell receptor delta chains listed below, sequenced in a study of gamma-delta chains in newborns, infants, children. TCRdb ran CATT on the reads. The sample yields 6,000 or so delta-chain clones, roughly 1.9% seen once. Sequenced material: blood. These receptors came from a child who was a newborn, infant or young child, either healthy, febrile or measles-vaccinated (not recorded which).

This clone occurred a few times. This clone may be a read error of a much larger clone one base away. The chain recombines TRDV2 with TRDJ3; the match to TRDD3 covers 9 bases. J lost 0 bases, V lost 0 bases, and 5 bases had no gene match. Germline assignment: CDR1 GEAIGNYY and CDR2 EKD. This CDR3 spans 19 amino acids. The CDR3 DNA reads TGTGCCTGTGACACCGGGGGATACTGGATCTCCTGGGACACCCGACAGATGTTTTTC. Amino acid sequence: CACDTGGYWISWDTRQMFF.

Concerning this clone itself: A far larger clone is just one base off, so this is likely a read error. The same CDR3 arises from other DNA sequences in this sample as well. The chain is built from TRDV2 and TRDJ3; possibly TRDD3 for D (5 bases). Germline loops: CDR1 GEAIGNYY, CDR2 EKD. The CDR3 extends over 16 amino acids. V was trimmed by 3 bases and J by 0 bases, leaving 8 bases between them. The CDR3 loop reads CACDLLDSWDTRQMFF. In DNA, the CDR3 is TGTGCCTGTGACCTACTGGACTCCTGGGACACCCGACAGATGTTTTTC.

Points on this clone: The protein recorded in TCRdb matches a much larger clone and deviates from this DNA's translation at residue 10, suggesting a read error; the protein here is obtained by translating the DNA. The chain has TRDV2 and TRDJ3, with TRDD3 matching 13 bases. Per germline, CDR1 GEAIGNYY and CDR2 EKD. With 3 bases clipped from V and 3 bases from J, the junction kept 4 bases outside the gene matches. CDR3 length: 18 residues. CDR3 sequence (DNA): TGTGCCTGTGACCCACTGGGGGATACGCACTGGGACACCCGACAGATGTTTTTC. This translates into CACDPLGDTHWDTRQMFF.